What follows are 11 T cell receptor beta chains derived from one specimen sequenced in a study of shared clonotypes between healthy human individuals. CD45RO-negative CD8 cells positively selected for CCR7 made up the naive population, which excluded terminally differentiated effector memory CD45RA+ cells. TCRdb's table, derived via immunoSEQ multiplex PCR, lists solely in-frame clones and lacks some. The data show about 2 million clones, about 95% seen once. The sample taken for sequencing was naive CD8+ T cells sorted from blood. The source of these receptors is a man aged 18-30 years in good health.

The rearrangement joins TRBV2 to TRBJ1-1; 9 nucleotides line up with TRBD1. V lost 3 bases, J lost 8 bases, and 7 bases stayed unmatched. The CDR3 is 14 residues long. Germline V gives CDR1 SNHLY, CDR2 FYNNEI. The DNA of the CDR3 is TGTGCCAGCAGTGAGGACGGGACAGGGCTGGAAGCTTTCTTT. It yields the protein CASSEDGTGLEAFF.

The CDR3 bases are TGTGCCAGCAGTTACGTGGGGACCAATTCACCCCTCCACTTT. Translation: CASSYVGTNSPLHF. This chain joins TRBV6-5 and TRBJ1-6, with D perhaps TRBD1 (5 bases). Germline CDR1 MNHEY, CDR2 SVGAGI. Trimming stripped 2 bases from V and 7 bases from J, with 9 bases between. The CDR3 runs to 14 residues.

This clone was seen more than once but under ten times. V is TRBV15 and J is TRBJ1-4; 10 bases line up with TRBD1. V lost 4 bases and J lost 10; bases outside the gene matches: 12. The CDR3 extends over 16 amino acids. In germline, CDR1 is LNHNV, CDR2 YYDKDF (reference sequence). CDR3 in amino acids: CATSTPWTGGGVKLFF. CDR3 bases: TGTGCCACCAGCACACCATGGACAGGGGGAGGGGTAAAACTGTTTTTT.

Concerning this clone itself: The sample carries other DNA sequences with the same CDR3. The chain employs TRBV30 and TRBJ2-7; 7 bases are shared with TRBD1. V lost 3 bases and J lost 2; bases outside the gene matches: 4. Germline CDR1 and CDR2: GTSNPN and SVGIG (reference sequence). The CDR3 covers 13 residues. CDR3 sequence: CAWSAGTAYEQYF. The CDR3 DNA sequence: TGTGCCTGGAGCGCCGGGACAGCCTACGAGCAGTACTTC. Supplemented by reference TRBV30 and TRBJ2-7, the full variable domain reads SQTIHQWPATLVQPVGSPLSLECTVEGTSNPNLYWYRQAAGRGLQLLFYSVGIGQISSEVPQNLSASRPQDRQFILSSKKLLLSDSGFYLCAWSAGTAYEQYFGPGTRLTVT.

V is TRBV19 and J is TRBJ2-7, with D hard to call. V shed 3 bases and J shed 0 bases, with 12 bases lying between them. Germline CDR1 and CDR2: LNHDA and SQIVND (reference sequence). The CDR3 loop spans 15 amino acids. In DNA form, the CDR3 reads TGTGCCAGTAGTATGTTGGGCAGTTCCTCCTACGAGCAGTACTTC. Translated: CASSMLGSSSYEQYF.

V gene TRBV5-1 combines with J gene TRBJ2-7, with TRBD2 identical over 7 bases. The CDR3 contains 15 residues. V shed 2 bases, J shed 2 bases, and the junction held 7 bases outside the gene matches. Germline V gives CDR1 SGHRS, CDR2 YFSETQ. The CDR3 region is CASSLGTNFAYEQYF. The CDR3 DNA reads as TGCGCCAGCAGCTTAGGGACTAACTTCGCCTACGAGCAGTACTTC.

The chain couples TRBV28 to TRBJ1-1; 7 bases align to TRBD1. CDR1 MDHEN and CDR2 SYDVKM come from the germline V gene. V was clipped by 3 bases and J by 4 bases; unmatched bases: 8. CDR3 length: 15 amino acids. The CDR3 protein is CASSFIQGWGTEAFF. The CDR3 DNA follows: TGTGCCAGCAGTTTCATACAGGGGTGGGGCACTGAAGCTTTCTTT. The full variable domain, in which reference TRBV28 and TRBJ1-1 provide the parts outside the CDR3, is DVKVTQSSRYLVKRTGEKVFLECVQDMDHENMFWYRQDPGLGLRLIYFSYDVKMKEKGDIPEGYSVSREKKERFSLILESASTNQTSMYLCASSFIQGWGTEAFFGQGTRLTVV.

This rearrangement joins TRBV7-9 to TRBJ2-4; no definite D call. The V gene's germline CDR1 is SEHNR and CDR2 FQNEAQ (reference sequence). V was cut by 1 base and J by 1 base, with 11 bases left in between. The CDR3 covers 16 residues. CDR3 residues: CASSLGPYHAKNIQYF. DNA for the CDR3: TGTGCCAGCAGCTTAGGGCCCTACCACGCCAAAAACATTCAGTACTTC.

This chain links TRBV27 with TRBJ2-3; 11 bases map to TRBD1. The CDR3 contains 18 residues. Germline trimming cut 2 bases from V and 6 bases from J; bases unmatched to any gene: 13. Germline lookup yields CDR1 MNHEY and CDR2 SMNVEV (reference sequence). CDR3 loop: CASSLNVGQGAQWDTQYF. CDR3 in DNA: TGTGCCAGCAGTTTAAACGTAGGACAGGGGGCGCAATGGGATACGCAGTATTTT.

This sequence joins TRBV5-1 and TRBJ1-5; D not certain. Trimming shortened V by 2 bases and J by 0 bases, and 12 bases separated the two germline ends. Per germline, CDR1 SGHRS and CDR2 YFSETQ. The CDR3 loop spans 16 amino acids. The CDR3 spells CASSFEGPYSNQPQHF. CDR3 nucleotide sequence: TGCGCCAGCAGCTTCGAGGGCCCCTATAGCAATCAGCCCCAGCATTTT.

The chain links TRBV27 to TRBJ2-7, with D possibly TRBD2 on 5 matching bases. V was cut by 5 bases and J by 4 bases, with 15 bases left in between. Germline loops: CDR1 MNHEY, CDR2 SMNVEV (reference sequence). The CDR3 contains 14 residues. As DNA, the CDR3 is TGTGCCAGCAGTCCGGGCCCCACGGGGTACGAGCAGTACTTC. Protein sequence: CASSPGPTGYEQYF.